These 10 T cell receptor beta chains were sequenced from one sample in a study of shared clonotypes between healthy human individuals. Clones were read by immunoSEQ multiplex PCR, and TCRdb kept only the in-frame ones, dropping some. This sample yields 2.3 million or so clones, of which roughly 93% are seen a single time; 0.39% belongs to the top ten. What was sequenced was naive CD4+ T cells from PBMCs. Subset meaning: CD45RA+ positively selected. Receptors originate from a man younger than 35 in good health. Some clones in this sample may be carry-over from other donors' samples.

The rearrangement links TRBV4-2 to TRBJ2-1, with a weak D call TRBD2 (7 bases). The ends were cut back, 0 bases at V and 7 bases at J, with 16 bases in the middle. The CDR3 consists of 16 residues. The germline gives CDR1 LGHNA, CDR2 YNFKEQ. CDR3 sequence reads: CASSQETRGGRNEQFF. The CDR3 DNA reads TGTGCCAGCAGCCAAGAAACTAGGGGGGGGCGGAATGAGCAGTTCTTC.

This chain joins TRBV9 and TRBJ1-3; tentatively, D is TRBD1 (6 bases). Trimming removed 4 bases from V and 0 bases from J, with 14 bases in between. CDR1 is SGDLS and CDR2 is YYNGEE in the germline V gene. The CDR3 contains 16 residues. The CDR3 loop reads CASSSDRTSSGNTIYF. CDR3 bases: TGTGCCAGCAGCTCAGACAGGACCTCCTCTGGAAACACCATATATTTT.

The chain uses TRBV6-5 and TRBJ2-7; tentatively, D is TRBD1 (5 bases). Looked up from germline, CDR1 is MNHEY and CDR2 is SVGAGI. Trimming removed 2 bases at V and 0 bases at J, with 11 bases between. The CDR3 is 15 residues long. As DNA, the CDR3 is TGTGCCAGCAGTTACGGGGCAGCCCTCTCCTACGAGCAGTACTTC. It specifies CASSYGAALSYEQYF.

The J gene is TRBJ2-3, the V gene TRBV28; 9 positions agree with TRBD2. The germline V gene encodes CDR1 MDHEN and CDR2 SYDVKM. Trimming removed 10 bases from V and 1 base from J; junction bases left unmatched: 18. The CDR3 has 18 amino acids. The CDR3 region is CATNVMGQLAGRTDTQYF. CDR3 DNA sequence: TGTGCCACCAACGTTATGGGGCAGCTAGCGGGACGCACAGATACGCAGTATTTT.

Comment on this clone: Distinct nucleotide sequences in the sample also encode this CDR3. CDR3 residues: CSVGPLAKNIQYF. The CDR3 region has the DNA TGCAGCGTTGGGCCATTAGCCAAAAACATTCAGTACTTC. The chain uses TRBV29-1 and TRBJ2-4; D is uncertain. Trimming took off 4 bases at V and 0 bases at J, with 7 bases between the two ends. The CDR3 consists of 13 residues. CDR1 SQVTM and CDR2 ANQGSEA come from the germline V gene.

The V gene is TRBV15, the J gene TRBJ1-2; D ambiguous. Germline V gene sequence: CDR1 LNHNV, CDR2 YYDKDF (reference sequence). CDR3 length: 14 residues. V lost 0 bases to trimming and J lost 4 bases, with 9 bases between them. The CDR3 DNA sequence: TGTGCCACCAGCAGAGATGTCGTGGGCTATGGCTACACCTTC. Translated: CATSRDVVGYGYTF.

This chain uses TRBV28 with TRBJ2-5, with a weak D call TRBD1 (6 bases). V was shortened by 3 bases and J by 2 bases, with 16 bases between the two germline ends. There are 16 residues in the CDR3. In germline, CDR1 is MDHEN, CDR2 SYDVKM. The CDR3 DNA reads TGTGCCAGCAGTTTCGGGGTCGGGACATCACAAGAGACCCAGTACTTC. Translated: CASSFGVGTSQETQYF.

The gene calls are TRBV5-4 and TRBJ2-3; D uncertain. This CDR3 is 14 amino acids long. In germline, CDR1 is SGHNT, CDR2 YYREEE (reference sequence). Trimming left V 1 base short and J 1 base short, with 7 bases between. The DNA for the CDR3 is TGTGCCAGCAGCTTGAGCAAGGGCACAGATACGCAGTATTTT. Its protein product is CASSLSKGTDTQYF.

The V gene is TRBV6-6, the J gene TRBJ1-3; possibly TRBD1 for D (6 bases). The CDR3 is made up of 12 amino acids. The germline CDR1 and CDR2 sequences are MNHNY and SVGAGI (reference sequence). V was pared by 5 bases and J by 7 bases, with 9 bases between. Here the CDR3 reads CASSITGNTIYF. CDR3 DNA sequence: TGTGCCAGCAGTATAACAGGGAACACCATATATTTT.

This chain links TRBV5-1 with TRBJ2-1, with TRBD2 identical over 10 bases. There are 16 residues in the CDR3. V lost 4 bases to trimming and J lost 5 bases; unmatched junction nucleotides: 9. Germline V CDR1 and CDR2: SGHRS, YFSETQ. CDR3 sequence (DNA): TGCGCCAGCAGCCTCCAGCGGGGGACTAGCGACAATGAGCAGTTCTTC. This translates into CASSLQRGTSDNEQFF.